Below, 12 T cell receptor beta chains from the same sample are listed, as sequenced in a study of blood T cells in healthy people across ages. Primed by a sample-barcoded 5' primer and a J-beta primer mix, a second PCR proceeded for about 6 to 12 cycles. TCRdb reprocessed the 5' RACE reads with MiXCR, giving one entry per CDR3 protein. The data show roughly 1,500,000 distinct CDR3 sequences, with about 35% seen just once and approximately 11% held by the top ten. The sequenced material came from blood. These receptors all stem from a woman in her thirties in good health.

This clonotype came up a few times. This rearrangement joins TRBV10-3 to TRBJ1-1; possible D gene TRBD1, 5 bases. CDR1 is ENHRY and CDR2 is SYGVKD in the germline V gene. V lost 6 bases and J 11 bases, leaving 22 bases between the germline ends. The length of the CDR3 is 14 residues. This CDR3 is CAISGLTGTPRAFF. The CDR3 nucleotides are TGTGCCATCAGCGGACTAACCGGGACCCCGAGGGCTTTCTTT.

In this sample, this clonotype turned up many times. J is TRBJ2-3 and V is TRBV20-1, with no clear D. Germline V CDR1 and CDR2: DFQATT, SNEGSKA (reference sequence). V was clipped by 4 bases and J by 2 bases, with 13 bases between them. The CDR3 runs 14 residues. The CDR3 loop is CSAIPQLNTDTQYF. The CDR3 DNA sequence: TGCAGTGCTATCCCCCAATTGAACACAGATACGCAGTATTTT.

The gene calls are TRBV6-1 and TRBJ1-2; D remains ambiguous. Per the germline V gene, CDR1 is MNHNS and CDR2 is SASEGT. V lost 3 bases, J lost 3 bases, and 14 bases lay in between. This CDR3 comprises 15 residues. Written as DNA, the CDR3 is TGTGCCAGCAGTGATGGGCACCCGCGAGACTATGGCTACACCTTC. Amino acid sequence: CASSDGHPRDYGYTF.

The genes are TRBV10-3 and TRBJ2-7; D is unclear. This CDR3 region has 12 residues. V lost 4 bases to trimming and J lost 6 bases, with 10 bases between them. The V gene's germline CDR1 is ENHRY and CDR2 SYGVKD. The CDR3, as DNA: TGTGCCATCAGTGGTCGGGCAGCCGAGCAGTACTTC. Its translation: CAISGRAAEQYF.

This clonotype was picked up a small number of times. The chain uses TRBV20-1 and TRBJ2-1, with D unresolved. CDR3 length: 12 residues. CDR1 and CDR2 from the germline V gene are DFQATT and SNEGSKA (reference sequence). Trimming pared 0 bases from V and 8 bases from J, leaving 8 bases between. The CDR3 protein is CSARDMADEQFF. CDR3 DNA: TGCAGTGCTAGAGATATGGCGGATGAGCAGTTCTTC.

The genes are TRBV7-9 and TRBJ1-4; a possible D gene is TRBD1 (6 bases). Trimming shortened V by 11 bases and J by 4 bases, and 14 bases separated the two germline ends. The germline V gene encodes CDR1 SEHNR and CDR2 FQNEAQ (reference sequence). The CDR3 totals 13 residues. In nucleotides, the CDR3 is TGTGCCGGAGCCGGACAGCTTAATGAAAAACTGTTTTTT. This gives the protein CAGAGQLNEKLFF.

This rearrangement joins TRBV5-1 to TRBJ2-3; TRBD1 matches 7 bases. Germline V lookup: CDR1 SGHRS, CDR2 YFSETQ. V lost 6 bases and J lost 2; bases outside the gene matches: 6. The CDR3 loop spans 14 amino acids. CDR3 nucleotides: TGCGCCAGCAAGGAACAGGGGCTCACAGATACGCAGTATTTT. Translation gives CASKEQGLTDTQYF.

This clonotype was seen only a few times. The rearrangement links TRBV20-1 to TRBJ2-7; D may be TRBD1 (6 bases). This CDR3 has 14 amino acids. V was shortened by 6 bases and J by 4 bases, with 19 bases between the two germline ends. CDR1 and CDR2 from the germline V gene are DFQATT and SNEGSKA (reference sequence). CDR3 protein: CSALHAAQGYEQYF. The CDR3, as DNA: TGCAGTGCCCTACACGCCGCACAGGGATACGAGCAGTACTTC.

This clonotype came up a few times. The chain links TRBV4-1 to TRBJ1-1, with D unresolved. V lost 8 bases to trimming and J lost 1 base, with 14 bases between them. The germline CDR1 and CDR2 sequences are MGHRA and YSYEKL. The CDR3 sequence is 14 residues long. The CDR3 region is CASGSAWGNTEAFF. CDR3 sequence (DNA): TGCGCCAGCGGCTCCGCGTGGGGGAACACTGAAGCTTTCTTT.

The genes are TRBV2 and TRBJ2-7; tentative D call: TRBD1 (5 bases). The CDR3 runs 13 residues. The germline CDR1 and CDR2 sequences are SNHLY and FYNNEI. With 8 bases removed from V and 3 bases from J, the gap between germline ends came to 14 bases. The CDR3 region has the DNA TGTGCCAGCGGACAACAGGTAATCTACGAGCAGTACTTC. Its translation is CASGQQVIYEQYF.

As to this clonotype: Sequence at one end of the junction differs from germline and may be a read error. This chain uses TRBV6-6 with TRBJ2-3, with D perhaps TRBD1 (5 bases). CDR1 and CDR2 (germline): MNHNY, SVGAGI (reference sequence). The CDR3 runs 14 residues. Here the CDR3 DNA reads TGTGCCTGCAGTAGGGGAACCCCCCAGAATACGCAGTATTTT. Protein sequence: CACSRGTPQNTQYF.

This chain connects TRBV7-2 to TRBJ2-5; D not certain. V was shortened by 4 bases and J by 0 bases, with 12 bases between the two germline ends. Germline assignment: CDR1 SGHTA and CDR2 FQGNSA. The CDR3 is 15 residues long. The CDR3, as DNA: TGTGCCAGCAGCTCAACTACCACCTACCAAGAGACCCAGTACTTC. This gives the protein CASSSTTTYQETQYF.